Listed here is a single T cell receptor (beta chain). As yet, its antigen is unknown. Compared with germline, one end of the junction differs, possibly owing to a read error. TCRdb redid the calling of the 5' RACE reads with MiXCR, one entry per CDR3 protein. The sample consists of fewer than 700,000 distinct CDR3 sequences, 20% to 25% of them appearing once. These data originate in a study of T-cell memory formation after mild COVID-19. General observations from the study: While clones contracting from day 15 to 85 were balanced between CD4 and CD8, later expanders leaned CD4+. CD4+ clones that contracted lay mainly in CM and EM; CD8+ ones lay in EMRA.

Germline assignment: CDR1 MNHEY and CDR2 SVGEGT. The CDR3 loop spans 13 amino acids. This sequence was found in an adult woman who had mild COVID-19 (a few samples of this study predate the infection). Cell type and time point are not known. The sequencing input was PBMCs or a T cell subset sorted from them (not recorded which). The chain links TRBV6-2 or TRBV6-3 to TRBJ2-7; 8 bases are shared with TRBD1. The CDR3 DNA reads TGTGACAGCAAGCGTGGACAGGGTGGCGAGCAGTACTTC. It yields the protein CDSKRGQGGEQYF.